Listed below are T cell receptor beta chains from one sample, sequenced in a study of technical replicates of blood from a handful of donors. TCRdb keeps only in-frame clones here, not all; method: immunoSEQ multiplex PCR. In the table there are about 86,000 clones, roughly 95% of which are singletons. The sample taken for sequencing was T cells isolated from PBMCs. The receptor set was obtained from a human donor in good health. The CDR3 runs from the conserved cysteine through the conserved F or W. D genes are given only for firm matches. Some rows mark clone size as missing; the rest say once, few, many or name a class of expanded clone.

j_gene: TRBJ2-3; v_gene: TRBV27; d_gene: TRBD1; abundance: NA; CDR3aa: CASSLHRGQNPTDTQYF; CDR3nt: TGTGCCAGCAGTCTGCACAGGGGGCAAAATCCCACAGATACGCAGTATTTT
j_gene: TRBJ1-2; v_gene: TRBV6-5; d_gene: NA; abundance: NA; CDR3aa: CASRPTGRYGYTF; CDR3nt: TGTGCCAGCAGACCTACAGGGCGCTATGGCTACACCTTC
j_gene: TRBJ1-4; v_gene: TRBV2; d_gene: NA; abundance: NA; CDR3aa: CASSDPRVATNEKLFF; CDR3nt: TGTGCCAGCAGTGACCCCAGGGTTGCAACTAATGAAAAACTGTTTTTT
j_gene: TRBJ2-1; v_gene: TRBV6-1; d_gene: TRBD2; abundance: NA; CDR3aa: CASSEEWAGAYNEQFF; CDR3nt: TGTGCCAGCAGTGAAGAATGGGCGGGAGCCTACAATGAGCAGTTCTTC
j_gene: TRBJ2-7; v_gene: TRBV11-3; d_gene: TRBD2; abundance: once; CDR3aa: CASSLGAGEVYEQYF; CDR3nt: TGTGCCAGCAGCTTAGGTGCGGGAGAGGTGTACGAGCAGTACTTC
j_gene: TRBJ1-4; v_gene: TRBV28; d_gene: TRBD1; abundance: NA; CDR3aa: CASRFRDREVMANEKLFF; CDR3nt: TGTGCCAGCAGATTCCGGGACAGGGAGGTTATGGCTAATGAAAAACTGTTTTTT
j_gene: TRBJ1-2; v_gene: TRBV2; d_gene: NA; abundance: few; CDR3aa: CASIPNTAYGYTF; CDR3nt: TGTGCCAGCATCCCAAATACTGCCTATGGCTACACCTTC
j_gene: TRBJ1-5; v_gene: TRBV27; d_gene: NA; abundance: once; CDR3aa: CASRRGGPNQPQHF; CDR3nt: TGTGCCAGCAGACGAGGAGGGCCTAATCAGCCCCAGCATTTT
j_gene: TRBJ1-4; v_gene: TRBV21-1; d_gene: NA; abundance: NA; CDR3aa: CASSIEGQFNEKLFF; CDR3nt: TGTGCCAGCAGCATCGAAGGACAGTTTAATGAAAAACTGTTTTTT
j_gene: TRBJ2-2; v_gene: TRBV11-2; d_gene: NA; abundance: NA; CDR3aa: CASSYTGTNTGELFF; CDR3nt: TGTGCCAGCAGCTATACAGGGACGAACACCGGGGAGCTGTTTTTT
j_gene: TRBJ1-2; v_gene: TRBV9; d_gene: TRBD1; abundance: NA; CDR3aa: CASSTGGNYGYTF; CDR3nt: TGTGCCAGCAGCACAGGGGGCAACTATGGCTACACCTTC
j_gene: TRBJ2-1; v_gene: TRBV28; d_gene: TRBD2; abundance: NA; CDR3aa: CASSFGTSVYNEQFF; CDR3nt: TGTGCCAGCAGTTTCGGGACTAGTGTGTACAATGAGCAGTTCTTC
j_gene: TRBJ2-5; v_gene: TRBV7-2; d_gene: NA; abundance: NA; CDR3aa: CASSPAAGLWETQYF; CDR3nt: TGTGCCAGCAGCCCGGCGGCAGGGTTATGGGAGACCCAGTACTTC
j_gene: TRBJ2-7; v_gene: TRBV6-1; d_gene: NA; abundance: NA; CDR3aa: CASPSRLKIYEQYF; CDR3nt: TGTGCCAGCCCCTCCAGATTAAAAATCTACGAGCAGTACTTC
j_gene: TRBJ1-1; v_gene: TRBV2; d_gene: NA; abundance: NA; CDR3aa: CASSEMYEAFF; CDR3nt: TGTGCCAGCAGTGAAATGTATGAAGCTTTCTTT
j_gene: TRBJ2-7; v_gene: TRBV7-9; d_gene: NA; abundance: NA; CDR3aa: CASSGRGQRMNEQYF; CDR3nt: TGTGCCAGCAGCGGACGGGGTCAGCGGATGAACGAGCAGTACTTC
j_gene: TRBJ2-2; v_gene: TRBV4-1; d_gene: NA; abundance: NA; CDR3aa: CASSQAWGGAYTGELFF; CDR3nt: TGCGCCAGCAGCCAAGCGTGGGGGGGCGCGTACACCGGGGAGCTGTTTTTT
j_gene: TRBJ1-5; v_gene: TRBV6-5; d_gene: NA; abundance: NA; CDR3aa: CASSYATGNQPQHF; CDR3nt: TGTGCCAGCAGTTATGCCACAGGAAATCAGCCCCAGCATTTT
j_gene: TRBJ2-2; v_gene: TRBV10-3; d_gene: TRBD2; abundance: NA; CDR3aa: CAIQAERELDGELFF; CDR3nt: TGTGCCATCCAAGCTGAGCGGGAGCTTGACGGGGAGCTGTTTTTT
j_gene: TRBJ2-7; v_gene: TRBV13; d_gene: TRBD2; abundance: once; CDR3aa: CASSNPGLAGEQYF; CDR3nt: TGTGCCAGCAGCAACCCGGGACTAGCGGGCGAGCAGTACTTC
j_gene: TRBJ2-1; v_gene: TRBV27; d_gene: NA; abundance: NA; CDR3aa: CASSSPASVNEQFF; CDR3nt: TGTGCCAGCAGTTCCCCCGCTAGCGTTAATGAGCAGTTCTTC
j_gene: TRBJ1-2; v_gene: TRBV2; d_gene: TRBD1; abundance: few; CDR3aa: CASQQGNGYTF; CDR3nt: TGTGCCAGCCAACAGGGGAATGGCTACACCTTC
j_gene: TRBJ2-3; v_gene: TRBV27; d_gene: NA; abundance: NA; CDR3aa: CASSLSVVAESDTQYF; CDR3nt: TGTGCCAGCAGTTTATCGGTGGTAGCAGAGTCAGATACGCAGTATTTT
j_gene: TRBJ2-3; v_gene: TRBV27; d_gene: TRBD1; abundance: NA; CDR3aa: CASSVLRDRGLSSTDTQYF; CDR3nt: TGTGCCAGCAGCGTCCTCCGGGACAGGGGCCTCTCTAGCACAGATACGCAGTATTTT
j_gene: TRBJ1-1; v_gene: TRBV5-1; d_gene: NA; abundance: NA; CDR3aa: CASSYSTLNTEAFF; CDR3nt: TGCGCCAGCAGCTACTCGACACTGAACACTGAAGCTTTCTTT
j_gene: TRBJ2-7; v_gene: TRBV28; d_gene: NA; abundance: once; CDR3aa: CASSSSASVLYEQYF; CDR3nt: TGTGCCAGCAGTTCGTCTGCTAGCGTACTCTACGAGCAGTACTTC
j_gene: TRBJ2-7; v_gene: TRBV30; d_gene: NA; abundance: NA; CDR3aa: CAWSPGGEQYF; CDR3nt: TGTGCCTGGAGCCCCGGAGGGGAGCAGTACTTC
j_gene: TRBJ1-4; v_gene: TRBV11-3; d_gene: NA; abundance: NA; CDR3aa: CASSYGEGHISNEKLFF; CDR3nt: TGTGCCAGCAGCTACGGGGAAGGGCACATTTCTAATGAAAAACTGTTTTTT
j_gene: TRBJ2-1; v_gene: TRBV19; d_gene: TRBD2; abundance: NA; CDR3aa: CASSIGAGTRVSEQFF; CDR3nt: TGTGCCAGTAGTATCGGGGCCGGGACTAGGGTCAGTGAGCAGTTCTTC
j_gene: TRBJ1-2; v_gene: TRBV7-9; d_gene: NA; abundance: NA; CDR3aa: CASSEGVGYTF; CDR3nt: TGTGCCAGCAGCGAAGGGGTTGGCTACACCTTC
j_gene: TRBJ1-1; v_gene: TRBV29-1; d_gene: NA; abundance: NA; CDR3aa: CSVEYFGGTEAFF; CDR3nt: TGCAGCGTTGAGTATTTCGGTGGTACTGAAGCTTTCTTT
j_gene: TRBJ2-3; v_gene: TRBV7-3; d_gene: TRBD1; abundance: NA; CDR3aa: CASSWTGDVYTDTQYF; CDR3nt: TGTGCCAGCAGCTGGACAGGGGATGTATACACAGATACGCAGTATTTT
j_gene: TRBJ1-2; v_gene: TRBV13; d_gene: NA; abundance: NA; CDR3aa: CASSSAGQSNYGYTF; CDR3nt: TGTGCCAGCAGCTCAGCTGGACAGTCTAACTATGGCTACACCTTC
j_gene: TRBJ2-1; v_gene: TRBV30; d_gene: TRBD2; abundance: NA; CDR3aa: CAWDQGLAGSEQFF; CDR3nt: TGTGCCTGGGACCAGGGACTAGCGGGAAGTGAGCAGTTCTTC
j_gene: TRBJ2-1; v_gene: TRBV19; d_gene: NA; abundance: NA; CDR3aa: CASRSSEGTEQFF; CDR3nt: TGTGCCAGTAGGTCTAGTGAGGGAACTGAGCAGTTCTTC
j_gene: TRBJ1-2; v_gene: TRBV19; d_gene: TRBD1; abundance: NA; CDR3aa: CASNPGTVISYGYTF; CDR3nt: TGTGCCAGCAATCCCGGGACAGTTATAAGCTATGGCTACACCTTC
j_gene: TRBJ1-2; v_gene: TRBV7-9; d_gene: NA; abundance: NA; CDR3aa: CASSFSPSTNGYTF; CDR3nt: TGTGCCAGCAGCTTCTCCCCCTCTACTAATGGCTACACCTTC
j_gene: TRBJ1-1; v_gene: TRBV6-5; d_gene: TRBD1; abundance: few; CDR3aa: CASSYSGQANTEAFF; CDR3nt: TGTGCCAGCAGTTACTCGGGACAGGCGAACACTGAAGCTTTCTTT
j_gene: TRBJ2-1; v_gene: TRBV7-9; d_gene: TRBD2; abundance: NA; CDR3aa: CASSWTSGRWGIYNEQFF; CDR3nt: TGTGCCAGCAGCTGGACTAGCGGGAGGTGGGGCATCTACAATGAGCAGTTCTTC
j_gene: TRBJ1-1; v_gene: TRBV7-9; d_gene: NA; abundance: few; CDR3aa: CASGRWGTPEAFF; CDR3nt: TGTGCCAGCGGAAGGTGGGGCACGCCTGAAGCTTTCTTT
j_gene: TRBJ2-7; v_gene: TRBV28; d_gene: NA; abundance: NA; CDR3aa: CATLSGSLNEQYF; CDR3nt: TGTGCCACCCTGTCAGGGTCCTTAAACGAGCAGTACTTC
j_gene: TRBJ2-7; v_gene: TRBV6-6; d_gene: TRBD1; abundance: NA; CDR3aa: CASSTTGTGRSYEQYF; CDR3nt: TGTGCCAGCAGTACAACCGGGACAGGGAGATCCTACGAGCAGTACTTC
j_gene: TRBJ2-7; v_gene: TRBV6-5; d_gene: TRBD1; abundance: NA; CDR3aa: CASSWDRGSYEQYF; CDR3nt: TGTGCCAGCAGTTGGGACAGGGGTAGCTACGAGCAGTACTTC
j_gene: TRBJ2-7; v_gene: TRBV18; d_gene: NA; abundance: NA; CDR3aa: CASSPDRWAEQYF; CDR3nt: TGTGCCAGCTCACCCGACAGATGGGCCGAGCAGTACTTC
j_gene: TRBJ2-3; v_gene: TRBV10-3; d_gene: TRBD1; abundance: NA; CDR3aa: CAISEGLGTGITDTQYF; CDR3nt: TGTGCCATCAGTGAGGGACTCGGGACAGGGATCACAGATACGCAGTATTTT